One and the same sample provided the 25 T cell receptor beta chains below, sequenced in a study of T cells in Graves' hyperthyroidism and ophthalmopathy. Template material for amplifying TCR beta CDR3 regions consisted of RNA transcripts. Using the HTBI primer set, a first-round RT-PCR was run on the TCR CDR3. TCRdb passed the multiplex PCR reads through MiXCR, listing each CDR3 protein once. The sample contains about 380,000 distinct CDR3 sequences, more than 11% of which appear only once. Sequences were obtained from blood. The receptors were gathered from a woman between 55 and 75 years old with Graves' hyperthyroidism.

This clonotype was picked up many times. This chain connects TRBV11-2 to TRBJ2-3; D is uncertain. This CDR3 is 16 amino acids long. CDR1 SGHAT and CDR2 FQNNGV come from the germline V gene. The V and J ends lost 4 bases and 0 bases respectively, with 14 bases between them. The CDR3 region is CASSSAWQTSTDTQYF. In DNA form, the CDR3 reads TGTGCCAGCAGCTCGGCTTGGCAGACTAGCACAGATACGCAGTATTTT. Full variable domain (missing parts from reference TRBV11-2 and TRBJ2-3): EAGVAQSPRYKIIEKRQSVAFWCNPISGHATLYWYQQILGQGPKLLIQFQNNGVVDDSQLPKDRFSAERLKGVDSTLKIQPAKLEDSAVYLCASSSAWQTSTDTQYFGPGTRLTVL.

This clonotype was recorded at least ten times. V is TRBV28 and J is TRBJ2-1, with 9 bases matching TRBD1. J gave up 2 bases and V 7 bases, and 9 bases lay outside the gene matches. The CDR3 is made up of 16 amino acids. CDR1 and CDR2 from the germline V gene are MDHEN and SYDVKM. The CDR3 region has the DNA TGTGCCAGCACCGTTGGAGGACAGGGGACCTACAATGAGCAGTTCTTC. Protein: CASTVGGQGTYNEQFF.

V is TRBV4-1 and J is TRBJ1-6; D is perhaps TRBD1 (6 bases). Germline CDR1 reads MGHRA; CDR2 reads YSYEKL. V was trimmed by 4 bases and J by 6 bases, leaving 10 bases between them. The CDR3 is made up of 14 amino acids. The CDR3 loop is CASSRQAVNSPLHF. The CDR3 region has the DNA TGCGCCAGCAGCCGACAGGCGGTTAATTCACCCCTCCACTTT.

This chain connects TRBV19 to TRBJ1-2, with 9 nucleotides matching TRBD1. Germline assignment: CDR1 LNHDA and CDR2 SQIVND (reference sequence). This CDR3 is 14 amino acids long. Trimming cost V 7 bases and J 8 bases; bases outside gene matches: 11. The chain's CDR3 is CASNPGQGVSGYTF. CDR3 DNA: TGTGCCAGTAATCCGGGACAGGGAGTCTCCGGCTACACCTTC.

This clonotype turned up a few times. CDR3 nucleotides: TGTGCCAGCAGTTCCTCCCCCGGGACAGGGGGCTACGAGCAGTACTTC. The encoded protein is CASSSSPGTGGYEQYF. The rearrangement links TRBV12-3 or TRBV12-4 to TRBJ2-7, with 11 bases identical to TRBD1. The trim removed 4 bases at V and 3 bases at J, leaving 8 bases unmatched. There are 16 residues in the CDR3.

This clonotype came up many times. V usage is TRBV11-2 and J usage is TRBJ2-7, with D unclear. V lost 1 base and J 6 bases, leaving 7 bases between the germline ends. The CDR3 length is 12 residues. From germline, CDR1 is SGHAT and CDR2 FQNNGV. CDR3 in amino acids: CASSLVLAEQYF. The CDR3 bases are TGTGCCAGCAGCTTAGTACTGGCCGAGCAGTACTTC.

Many counts were recorded for this clonotype. The V gene is TRBV18, the J gene TRBJ1-1; no firm D call. This CDR3 has 11 amino acids. Germline V CDR1 and CDR2: KGHSH, LQKENI. V was cut by 6 bases and J by 6 bases, with 8 bases left in between. CDR3 protein: CASSNLAEAFF. Here the CDR3 DNA reads TGTGCCAGCTCCAACCTTGCTGAAGCTTTCTTT.

This clonotype occurred many times. The CDR3 loop is CAINQVEGTEAFF. CDR3 nucleotides: TGTGCCATCAACCAAGTGGAGGGCACTGAAGCTTTCTTT. This chain joins TRBV10-3 and TRBJ1-1; the D is unclear. This CDR3 contains 13 residues. V was cut by 7 bases and J by 4 bases, with 13 bases left in between. Germline V gene lookup returns CDR1 ENHRY and CDR2 SYGVKD.

This clonotype turned up a few times. The V call is TRBV4-1, the J call TRBJ2-1; 7 nucleotides align to TRBD2. The CDR3 length is 15 residues. CDR1 is MGHRA and CDR2 is YSYEKL in the germline V gene. With V trimmed by 4 bases and J by 7 bases, 10 bases remained unmatched. For the CDR3, the DNA is TGCGCCAGCAGCCGATTGTGGGGAGGGATGAATGAGCAGTTCTTC. Its protein product is CASSRLWGGMNEQFF.

This clonotype was seen repeatedly, ten times or more. The genes are TRBV2 and TRBJ2-5; D possibly corresponds to TRBD1 (7 bases). There are 14 residues in the CDR3. The germline V gene has CDR1 SNHLY and CDR2 FYNNEI. Trimming stripped 3 bases from V and 3 bases from J, with 11 bases between. Here the CDR3 reads CASSDPRGEETQYF. In nucleotides, the CDR3 is TGTGCCAGCAGTGATCCCAGGGGGGAAGAGACCCAGTACTTC. Complete variable domain (other parts from reference TRBV2 and TRBJ2-5): EPEVTQTPSHQVTQMGQEVILRCVPISNHLYFYWYRQILGQKVEFLVSFYNNEISEKSEIFDDQFSVERPDGSNFTLKIRSTKLEDSAMYFCASSDPRGEETQYFGPGTRLLVL.

The chain employs TRBV6-5 and TRBJ1-5; 7 bases fit TRBD1. The CDR3 is 17 residues long. The germline V gene has CDR1 MNHEY and CDR2 SVGAGI. Trimming removed 0 bases from V and 6 bases from J; junction bases left unmatched: 11. The CDR3 region has the DNA TGTGCCAGCAGTTACTCGGCCGCAGGGGGTAAGGGTCAGCCCCAGCATTTT. Translating it yields CASSYSAAGGKGQPQHF.

This clonotype was seen many times. The rearrangement uses TRBV12-3 or TRBV12-4 and TRBJ2-1; TRBD2 matches at 8 bases. V lost 5 bases and J lost 8; bases outside the gene matches: 5. This CDR3 is 13 amino acids long. Here the CDR3 DNA reads TGTGCCAGCAGTGACCAGCGGGAGTATGAGCAGTTCTTC. Its translation: CASSDQREYEQFF.

A note on this clonotype: An end of the junction differs from the germline gene, which may be a read error. The DNA for the CDR3 is TGTGCCAGCAGTTTCGAAACACCCCCCCACTTT. Protein product: CASSFETPPHF. The chain joins TRBV12-3 or TRBV12-4 to TRBJ1-6; D remains unclear. The CDR3 runs 11 residues.

This clonotype was found many times. The rearrangement uses TRBV7-3 and TRBJ2-7, with 7 bases fitting TRBD1. Losses at the gene ends were 2 bases for V and 3 bases for J; bases not matched to a gene: 4. The CDR3 sequence is 14 residues long. Germline CDR1 and CDR2: SGHTA and FQGTGA. The CDR3: CASSLGQGDYEQYF. The DNA of the CDR3 is TGTGCCAGCAGCTTAGGTCAGGGGGACTACGAGCAGTACTTC.

A note on this clonotype: Relative to the germline gene, one junction end is altered; a read error may explain this. The CDR3 DNA reads as TGTGCTAGCAGCTTAGTAGTCCCTCCGTGGGCGGGGCCGCACCTACTTTATGGCTACACCTTC. It translates to CASSLVVPPWAGPHLLYGYTF. The chain combines TRBV7-7 with TRBJ1-2, with TRBD1 as a possible D gene (5 bases). Germline assignment: CDR1 SSHAT and CDR2 FNYEAQ (reference sequence). This CDR3 spans 21 amino acids.

This chain links TRBV7-3 with TRBJ2-3; no clear D gene. CDR1 SGHTA and CDR2 FQGTGA come from the germline V gene. The CDR3 contains 13 residues. Deletions cut 2 bases from V and 3 bases from J, with 6 bases between. As DNA, the CDR3 is TGTGCCAGCAGCTTATCCGTGACAGATACGCAGTATTTT. Protein: CASSLSVTDTQYF. The full variable domain, completed using reference TRBV7-3 and TRBJ2-3, is GAGVSQTPSNKVTEKGKYVELRCDPISGHTALYWYRQSLGQGPEFLIYFQGTGAADDSGLPNDRFFAVRPEGSVSTLKIQRTERGDSAVYLCASSLSVTDTQYFGPGTRLTVL.

This clonotype was detected many times. The rearrangement uses TRBV20-1 and TRBJ2-3, with D possibly matching TRBD2 (6 bases). The CDR3 runs 12 residues. CDR1 is DFQATT and CDR2 is SNEGSKA in the germline V gene (reference sequence). Trimming cost V 8 bases and J 4 bases, with 13 bases left between them. CDR3 sequence: CSLGGPADTQYF. DNA for the CDR3: TGCAGTCTCGGAGGGCCTGCAGATACGCAGTATTTT.

In its sample, this clonotype was seen many times. The chain has TRBV7-9 and TRBJ2-6; D ambiguous. Per the germline V gene, CDR1 is SEHNR and CDR2 is FQNEAQ (reference sequence). V was cut by 5 bases and J by 12 bases, with 14 bases left in between. The CDR3 consists of 13 residues. In DNA form, the CDR3 reads TGTGCCAGCAGCATGACACGGAACCCCGTCCTGACTTTC. It specifies CASSMTRNPVLTF.

This chain joins TRBV7-9 and TRBJ1-3, with 12 bases fitting TRBD1. Germline trimming cut 1 base from V and 4 bases from J; bases unmatched to any gene: 2. This CDR3 has 16 amino acids. The V gene's germline CDR1 is SEHNR and CDR2 FQNEAQ (reference sequence). CDR3 protein: CASSLGDRGPGNTIYF. DNA for the CDR3: TGTGCCAGCAGCTTAGGGGACAGGGGGCCAGGAAACACCATATATTTT.

The table lists this clonotype with many counts. The rearrangement uses TRBV19 and TRBJ2-7; tentatively, D is TRBD1 (8 bases). Germline lookup yields CDR1 LNHDA and CDR2 SQIVND (reference sequence). The V and J ends lost 6 bases and 0 bases respectively, with 15 bases between them. The CDR3 sequence is 15 residues long. CDR3 protein: CASRGDRTSSYEQYF. The CDR3 DNA sequence: TGTGCCAGTAGGGGGGACAGGACTAGCTCCTACGAGCAGTACTTC.

The CDR3 coding sequence is TGCAGTGCTAGAGATGATGGGCGGGGTTACAATGAGCAGTTCTTC. It is translated as CSARDDGRGYNEQFF. The chain links TRBV20-1 to TRBJ2-1; a weak D match, TRBD2 (6 bases). V was shortened by 0 bases and J by 4 bases, with 13 bases between the two germline ends. CDR1 and CDR2 from the germline V gene are DFQATT and SNEGSKA (reference sequence). CDR3 size: 15 residues.

This clonotype was found many times. The V gene is TRBV7-9, the J gene TRBJ2-1; perhaps D is TRBD1 or TRBD2 (5 bases each). The ends were cut back, 5 bases at V and 6 bases at J, with 20 bases in the middle. The CDR3 has 16 residues. Germline-derived CDR1 and CDR2 are SEHNR and FQNEAQ (reference sequence). The CDR3 is CASSLRDGSRLNEQFF. CDR3 DNA sequence: TGTGCCAGCAGCCTGAGGGACGGCTCGAGGCTCAATGAGCAGTTCTTC.

The chain couples TRBV9 to TRBJ2-7, with TRBD2 matching over 9 bases. The CDR3 extends over 21 amino acids. Germline V gene data show CDR1 as SGDLS and CDR2 as YYNGEE. The V segment lost 1 base and the J segment 2 bases; nucleotides outside the gene matches: 22. The CDR3 nucleotides are TGTGCCAGCAGCGTATCAGGGGATGAGTTGGTAGCGGGAGAGAACCCCTACGAGCAGTACTTC. This encodes CASSVSGDELVAGENPYEQYF.

This clonotype has ten or more counts. The chain carries TRBV6-1 and TRBJ2-7; maybe TRBD1 (6 bases). The CDR3 spans 12 residues. V dropped 2 bases and J dropped 4 bases, with 6 bases sitting between them. Germline CDR1 is MNHNS and CDR2 is SASEGT. The CDR3 region has the DNA TGTGCCAGCAGTGAACAGGGGTACGAGCAGTACTTC. Translating gives CASSEQGYEQYF.

About this clonotype: Just one base apart from a much larger clone, this may be a read error. The chain employs TRBV7-9 and TRBJ2-6; D assignment may be TRBD1 or TRBD2 (5 bases each). CDR3 length equals 22 residues. Trimming shortened V by 4 bases and J by 2 bases, and 30 bases separated the two germline ends. Germline V gene data show CDR1 as SEHNR and CDR2 as FQNEAQ (reference sequence). For the CDR3, the DNA is TGTGCCAGCAGCTCCAGGCGGCGGGCTGACCTGGGGCCACGCCCTGGGGCCAACGTCCTGACTTTC. The encoded protein is CASSSRRRADLGPRPGANVLTF.